Sequencing of this T cell receptor (beta chain) was carried out in a study of metastatic and nonmetastatic thyroid tumors (dated by TCRdb to 2020 to 2022). The study in broad terms: Repertoires were compared across peripheral blood and tumor or nodule tissue samples from malignant and benign thyroid patients.

No treatment had been received by any patient before thyroid surgery. Using T-cell receptor beta sequencing, the study looked back at clinical samples from patients collected from about 2011 to 2018. Library construction relied on PCR. TCRdb lists the instrument as Illumina HiSeq 4000. The TCR beta-chain CDR3 region of each patient was profiled by high-throughput sequencing. The authors' analysis ran thus. The researchers built a classifier to tell apart papillary thyroid cancer patients with distant metastasis, based on CDR3 differences among clinicopathological groups. The Shannon index was used to assess repertoire diversity, and the Morisita-Horn index was used to assess tumor-blood repertoire similarity. Starting from the raw public reads, TCRdb applied fastp trimming at Q25, assembled clones with MiXCR and retained in-frame beta chains. TCRdb, rather than the study authors, made the V and J calls. The sample table records 30,000 to 35,000 clones; over 20% of these occur just once. The ten most abundant clones make up less than 4% of the sample.

The paper as a whole reports these results and caveats: In both blood and tumor samples, TCR beta diversity was reported to be significantly higher in malignant tumors than in benign nodules.

This clone was detected a few times. This receptor's antigen is unknown. The sample holds no much larger clone one base away, and base qualities are not on file. Cut back by 4 bases and 1 base, the V and J ends lie 10 bases apart. CDR3 length: 14 amino acids, cysteine to phenylalanine. The sequence is cut down to CDR3 DNA, 42 bases in frame from base 1. CDR1 and CDR2 were assigned from the germline V gene as MDHEN and SYDVKM. The sequence joins TRBV28 to TRBJ1-1; TRBD1 is a possible D gene, resting on 6 matching bases. The sequenced material came from tumor tissue. This sequence was found in a male donor with papillary thyroid cancer or a benign thyroid nodule (not recorded which). Some clones in this sample may be carry-over from other donors' samples. The sequenced DNA is TGTGCCAGCAGTTGGACAGTTAAGAACACTGAAGCTTTCTTT. The encoded protein is CASSWTVKNTEAFF.